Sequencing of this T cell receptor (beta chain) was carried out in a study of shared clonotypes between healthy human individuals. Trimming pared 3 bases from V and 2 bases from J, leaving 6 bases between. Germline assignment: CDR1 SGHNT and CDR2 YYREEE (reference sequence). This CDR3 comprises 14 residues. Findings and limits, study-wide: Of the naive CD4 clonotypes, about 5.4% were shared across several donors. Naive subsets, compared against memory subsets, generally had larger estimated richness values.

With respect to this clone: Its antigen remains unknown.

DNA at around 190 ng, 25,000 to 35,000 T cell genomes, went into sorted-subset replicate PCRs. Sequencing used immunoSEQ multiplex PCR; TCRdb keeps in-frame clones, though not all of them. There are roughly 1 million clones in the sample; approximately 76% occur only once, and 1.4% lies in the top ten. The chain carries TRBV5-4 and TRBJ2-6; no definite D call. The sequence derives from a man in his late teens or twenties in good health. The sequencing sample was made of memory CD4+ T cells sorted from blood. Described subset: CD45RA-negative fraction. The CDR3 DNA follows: TGTGCCAGCAGCTCGCTAACTGGGGCCAACGTCCTGACTTTC. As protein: CASSSLTGANVLTF.